This note documents a single T cell receptor (beta chain) sequence. This clone was counted once. Its antigen is unknown. Base qualities are not at hand, and no much larger clone is one base apart. The sample comes from a study of T cell changes during pregnancy in multiple sclerosis (dated by TCRdb to between 2018 and 2020). With regard to the full study: The study looked at changes in the T cell repertoire across pregnancy in women with multiple sclerosis.

Reading the germline V gene gives CDR1 SGDLS and CDR2 YYNGEE. Cut back by 0 bases and 0 bases, the V and J ends lie 10 bases apart. The CDR3 has 15 amino acids, counting the end cysteine and phenylalanine. The DNA shown is the 45-base CDR3, in frame from base 1. The library relied on the immunoSEQ multiplex PCR assay. TCRdb obtained this table from immuneACCESS and retained in-frame rearrangements with V and J assigned. These tables miss some clones; where compared with another copy, unresolved V genes account for less than half of the shortfall, and the remainder is unexplained. Counted in this sample were fewer than 90,000 clones; about 93% of them appeared once. 1.5% to 2% of the sample rests with the top ten.

The sequence derives from a female donor in good health, enrolled as a control in a pregnancy study. The sequences come from peripheral blood, collected after pregnancy. The rearranged segments are TRBV9 and TRBJ2-7, and TRBD2 may be the D gene, going by 5 matching bases. The nucleotide sequence reads as follows: TGTGCCAGCAGCGTAGGGAGTAGCGACTCCTACGAGCAGTACTTC. It specifies CASSVGSSDSYEQYF.